The T cell receptor beta chain described here comes from a study of T cells after yellow fever vaccination. The study's findings and limits: Re-detected after boosting: most primary clones, more than 95% of CD4 and under 90% of CD8.

TCRdb used MiXCR to reprocess the 5' RACE reads, holding one entry per CDR3 protein. The data contain approximately 610,000 distinct CDR3 sequences, about 15% of them seen just once; the ten biggest clones take up 15% to 20%. A few counts support this clonotype. The antigen remains undetermined. Per germline, CDR1 LGHNT and CDR2 FRNRAP. The CDR3 is 9 residues long. Trimming removed 6 bases from V and 9 bases from J, with 3 bases in between. The V gene is TRBV12-5, the J gene TRBJ2-1; no clear D gene. This TCR was recovered from a man aged 18 to 29 who received the YFV17D yellow fever vaccine. Specimen: PBMCs, collected about 5 days after the first yellow fever vaccination. CDR3 coding DNA: TGTGCTAGTGGCCCTGAGCAGTTCTTC. This sequence encodes CASGPEQFF.